The rows below give T cell receptor beta chains drawn from one sample of a study of blood T cell repertoires in COVID-19. Only in-frame clones appear in the TCRdb table, and some are missing; sequencing was by immunoSEQ multiplex PCR. Found here are approximately 240,000 clones, about 85% of them singletons; the top ten hold 4.5% to 6%. Input material: peripheral blood. These receptors originate from a woman aged 60-75 years who had recovered from COVID-19. CDR3s include the opening cysteine and the closing phenylalanine or tryptophan.

V: TRBV6-5
CDR3: CASSYVGADGYTF

V: TRBV5-6
CDR3: CASSFLSRGGQETQYF

V: TRBV4-3
CDR3: CASSQDRAGHSNEKLFF

V: TRBV2
CDR3: CASSPGTGNRPQHF

V: TRBV19
CDR3: CASSRTGGSSGANVLTF

V: TRBV12-3/TRBV12-4
CDR3: CASSPRFSGYTF

V: TRBV28
CDR3: CASSSGQLSNYGYTF

V: TRBV5-1
CDR3: CASRTDLLAGELFF

V: TRBV7-2
CDR3: CASSLGTGGTGETQYF

V: TRBV5-4
CDR3: CASRASGTSYEQYF

V: TRBV7-9
CDR3: CASSSGQGGTYNEQFF

V: TRBV6-5
CDR3: CASSSSGGSNYGYTF

V: TRBV14
CDR3: CASSQELLAGGTGELFF

V: TRBV30
CDR3: CAWSVQGARHYGYTF

V: TRBV2
CDR3: CASIRQGLGTEAFF

V: TRBV5-1
CDR3: CASSLAGTKSGELFF

V: TRBV3-1/TRBV3-2
CDR3: CASSQESYNEQFF